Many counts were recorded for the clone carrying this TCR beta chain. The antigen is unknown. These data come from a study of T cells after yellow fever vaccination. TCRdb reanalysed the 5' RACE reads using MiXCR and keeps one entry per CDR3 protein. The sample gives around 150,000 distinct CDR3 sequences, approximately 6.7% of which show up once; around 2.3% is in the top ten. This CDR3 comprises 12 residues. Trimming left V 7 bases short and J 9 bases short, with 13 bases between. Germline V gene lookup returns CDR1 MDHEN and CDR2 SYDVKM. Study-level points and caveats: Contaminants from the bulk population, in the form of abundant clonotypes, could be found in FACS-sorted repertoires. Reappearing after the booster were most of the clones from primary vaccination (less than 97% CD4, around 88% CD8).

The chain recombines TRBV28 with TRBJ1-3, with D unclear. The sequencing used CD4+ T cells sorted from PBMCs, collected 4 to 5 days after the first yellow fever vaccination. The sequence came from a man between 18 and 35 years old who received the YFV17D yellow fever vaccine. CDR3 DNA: TGTGCCAGCATGGGAACCGGCGGCACCATATATTTT. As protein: CASMGTGGTIYF.